These 21 T cell receptor beta chains originate from one sample sequenced in a study of T cell clonality in common variable immunodeficiency (dated by TCRdb to between 2015 and 2016). The protocol used for the library was the immunoSEQ multiplex PCR assay. TCRdb took over this immuneACCESS table, retaining in-frame rearrangements with V and J assigned. Such tables are incomplete; in checked studies, under half of the missing clones stem from an unresolved V gene, and the remainder is unexplained. This sample was tabulated with 7,000 to 9,500 clones, among which there are no singletons. Around 4.2% of the sample rests with the top ten. General conclusions and limits of the study: Fewer deletions and N-nucleotide insertions were reportedly observed in CVID TCRbeta sequences, and highly modified clones with 13 or more V deletions were reportedly absent from CVID TCRbeta sequences.

No antigen has been identified for these receptors. The sequenced sample was peripheral blood mononuclear cells. The receptors shown here come from a human donor with common variable immunodeficiency.

This clone was observed at least ten times. Read sequence stops 3 residues before the CDR3 end, and the germline J gene provides the missing end. This sequence joins TRBV20-1 and TRBJ2-7; D perhaps matches TRBD2 (6 bases). The germline V gene has CDR1 DFQATT and CDR2 SNEGSKA (reference sequence). V lost 5 bases and J 2 bases, leaving 16 bases between the germline ends. CDR3 length: 14 residues. CDR3 DNA (partial): TGCAGTGCTTCTCGGTGGGGGGAAACCTACGAG. It encodes CSASRWGETYE. The complete CDR3 protein is CSASRWGETYEQYF.

In its sample, this clone was seen many times. The CDR3 is cut off 3 residues early in the read; its end comes from the germline J gene. The rearrangement uses TRBV7-3 and TRBJ2-2; D may be TRBD2 (6 bases). Per germline, CDR1 SGHTA and CDR2 FQGTGA. The CDR3 spans 15 residues. V was shortened by 1 base and J by 2 bases, with 8 bases between the two germline ends. CDR3 residues: CASSLSGTNTGELFF. Incomplete CDR3 DNA: TGTGCCAGCAGCTTAAGCGGGACTAACACCGGGGAG.

By sample fraction, this clone is medium-sized. Read data end 3 residues before the CDR3 end; the end is taken from the germline J gene. V gene TRBV5-4 combines with J gene TRBJ2-1; TRBD2 aligns across 11 bases. The CDR3 length is 15 residues. Germline lookup yields CDR1 SGHNT and CDR2 YYREEE (reference sequence). Trimming took 2 bases from V and 3 from J; bases not matched to a gene: 1. The CDR3: CASSLGTSGYNEQFF. CDR3 DNA (partial): TGTGCCAGCAGCTTAGGGACTAGCGGCTACAATGAG.

Many counts were recorded for this clone. The read finishes 3 residues shy of the CDR3 end, and the germline J gene is used to complete it. The J gene is TRBJ2-3, the V gene TRBV20-1; 7 bases map to TRBD2. CDR1 DFQATT and CDR2 SNEGSKA come from the germline V gene (reference sequence). V lost 6 bases to trimming and J lost 4 bases; unmatched junction nucleotides: 7. The CDR3 consists of 13 residues. CDR3 bases read: TGCAGTGCCGGGGACTATCTCTCAGATACG. This sequence encodes CSAGDYLSDT. The full-length CDR3 reads as CSAGDYLSDTQYF.

The table lists this clone with many counts. The read terminates 3 residues ahead of where the CDR3 ends, so the germline J gene completes it. The V and J genes are TRBV3-1 (or the pseudogene TRBV3-2) and TRBJ2-7; 14 bases agree with TRBD2. CDR1 LGHDT and CDR2 YNNKEL come from the germline V gene (reference sequence). CDR3 length: 18 amino acids. The ends lost 3 bases at V and 3 bases at J; junction bases unmatched: 10. CDR3 region: CASSQATSGRASFYEQYF. The covered CDR3 bases are TGTGCCAGCAGCCAGGCGACTAGCGGGAGGGCCTCCTTCTACGAG.

There are many counts of this clone. The sequenced fragment ends 3 residues before the CDR3 boundary, so the rest is inferred from the germline J gene. The J gene is TRBJ2-7, the V gene TRBV19; 11 nucleotides line up with TRBD1. CDR3 length: 15 residues. Germline V gene sequence: CDR1 LNHDA, CDR2 SQIVND (reference sequence). The J segment lost 1 base and the V segment lost 4 bases, leaving 3 bases of the junction unmatched. The DNA read from the CDR3 is TGTGCCAGTAGTACGGACAGGGGGCGATCCTACGAG. Its translation: CASSTDRGRSYE. The full CDR3 protein is CASSTDRGRSYEQYF.

By share, this clone counts as medium-sized. The CDR3 end falls 3 residues outside the read, so it is completed with the germline J gene. The chain carries TRBV19 and TRBJ1-2, with D hard to call. The V gene's germline CDR1 is LNHDA and CDR2 SQIVND (reference sequence). The CDR3 totals 14 residues. V lost 7 bases to trimming and J lost 0 bases, with 12 bases between them. CDR3 DNA (partial): TGTGCCAGTACCAAACAAGTAACTAACTATGGC. This sequence encodes CASTKQVTNYG. The entire CDR3 is CASTKQVTNYGYTF. Looking up the rest from reference TRBV19 and TRBJ1-2 gives the full variable domain: DGGITQSPKYLFRKEGQNVTLSCEQNLNHDAMYWYRQDPGQGLRLIYYSQIVNDFQKGDIAEGYSVSREKKESFPLTVTSAQKNPTAFYLCASTKQVTNYGYTFGSGTRLTVV.

In its sample, this clone was seen many times. Coverage ceases 3 residues before the CDR3 finishes, and the germline J gene fills in the end. The genes are TRBV30 and TRBJ1-1; tentatively, D is TRBD1 (5 bases). Germline CDR1 is GTSNPN and CDR2 is SVGIG (reference sequence). The CDR3 length is 11 residues. The chain's CDR3 is CAWSRQPQAFF. The sequenced part of the CDR3 DNA is TGTGCCTGGAGTCGACAGCCTCAA.

Many counts were recorded for this clone. Coverage ceases 3 residues before the CDR3 finishes, and the germline J gene fills in the end. The chain uses TRBV5-1 and TRBJ1-1, with 8 nucleotides matching TRBD1. The CDR3 totals 20 residues. The germline CDR1 and CDR2 sequences are SGHRS and YFSETQ. Trimming removed 5 bases from V and 5 bases from J; junction bases left unmatched: 26. CDR3: CASSRVTGTGYLGRQTEAFF. CDR3 DNA, as far as it was read: TGCGCCAGCAGTAGAGTTACCGGGACAGGCTACTTAGGGCGTCAAACTGAA.

This clone was picked up many times. From the germline J gene comes the end of the CDR3, since the read stops 3 residues before it. V is TRBV20-1 and J is TRBJ1-5, with D possibly matching TRBD1 (6 bases). CDR1 and CDR2 from the germline V gene are DFQATT and SNEGSKA (reference sequence). There are 14 residues in the CDR3. V shed 0 bases and J shed 7 bases, with 13 bases lying between them. The covered CDR3 bases are TGCAGTGCTAGAGAGGGAGGGGGAGGCCAGCCC. Encoded protein: CSAREGGGGQP. The entire CDR3 protein reads CSAREGGGGQPQHF.

This clone is medium-sized in the sample. The sequenced fragment ends 3 residues before the CDR3 boundary, so the rest is inferred from the germline J gene. This chain links TRBV15 with TRBJ2-2; a possible D gene is TRBD1 (5 bases). This CDR3 region has 15 residues. Trimming removed 0 bases from V and 3 bases from J, with 8 bases in between. Germline V lookup: CDR1 LNHNV, CDR2 YYDKDF (reference sequence). Partial CDR3 DNA: TGTGCCACCAGCAGAGATGACAGTTACACCGGGGAG. Translation: CATSRDDSYTGE. The entire CDR3 protein is CATSRDDSYTGELFF.

This clone is medium-sized (0.01 to 0.1%) by share. The sequenced fragment ends 3 residues before the CDR3 boundary, so the rest is inferred from the germline J gene. V is TRBV28 and J is TRBJ2-2, with D perhaps matching TRBD2 (5 bases). V lost 4 bases, J lost 7 bases, and 16 bases lay in between. The CDR3 is 15 amino acids. CDR1 is MDHEN, CDR2 SYDVKM, per germline. The CDR3 sequence is CASSSPGKQIGELFF. The sequenced CDR3 bases are TGTGCCAGCAGTTCGCCGGGGAAGCAAATCGGGGAG.

This clone was counted between two and nine times. Compared with germline, one end of the junction differs, possibly owing to a read error. The read terminates 3 residues ahead of where the CDR3 ends, so the germline J gene completes it. The V call is TRBV7-9, the J call TRBJ2-7; no firm D call. Germline CDR1 SEHNR, CDR2 FQNEAQ (reference sequence). This CDR3 region has 12 residues. The CDR3 sequence: CSSSRSSYEQYF. The CDR3 DNA, read in part, is TGTTCCAGCAGCCGCAGCTCCTACGAG.

There are many counts of this clone. The junction shows a germline mismatch at one end, possibly a read error. The read ends 3 residues shy of where the CDR3 ends; the end is completed using the germline J gene. This chain links TRBV4-2 with TRBJ2-7, with 7 bases fitting TRBD1. The CDR3 contains 15 residues. Germline V lookup: CDR1 LGHNA, CDR2 YNFKEQ. This CDR3 reads CASSQGDRDSYEQYF. CDR3 DNA (partial): TGCGCCAGCAGCCAGGGTGACAGGGACTCCTACGAG.

This clone was picked up many times. From the germline J gene comes the end of the CDR3, since the read stops 3 residues before it. The chain recombines TRBV20-1 with TRBJ2-5; 11 nucleotides align to TRBD1. The V gene end was trimmed by 6 bases and the J gene end by 4 bases; junction bases not matched to a gene: 7. This CDR3 region has 14 residues. CDR1 and CDR2 from the germline V gene are DFQATT and SNEGSKA (reference sequence). This CDR3 is CSAVPGQGGETQYF. The part of the CDR3 DNA that was read is TGCAGTGCAGTACCGGGACAGGGGGGAGAGACC.

In its sample, this clone ranks as medium-sized (0.01 to 0.1%). Read coverage stops 3 residues before the CDR3 terminus; the germline J gene supplies the remainder. The chain combines TRBV11-2 with TRBJ2-3; 10 nucleotides agree with TRBD2. The CDR3 length is 15 residues. Germline V gives CDR1 SGHAT, CDR2 FQNNGV. The ends lost 4 bases at V and 2 bases at J; junction bases unmatched: 3. This CDR3 is CASSYLAGVTDTQYF. The sequenced part of the CDR3 DNA is TGTGCCAGCAGCTATCTAGCGGGAGTCACAGATACG.

The table lists this clone with many counts. Partial CDR3 DNA: TGCGCCAGCAGCATTTCGACAGGCCTATATGGC. This sequence encodes CASSISTGLYG. From start to end, the CDR3 is CASSISTGLYGYTF. The rearrangement uses TRBV5-1 and TRBJ1-2, with a tentative D call TRBD1 (6 bases). Read data end 3 residues before the CDR3 end; the end is taken from the germline J gene. The ends were cut back, 4 bases at V and 5 bases at J, with 15 bases in the middle. This CDR3 has 14 amino acids. Germline V gene sequence: CDR1 SGHRS, CDR2 YFSETQ.

This clone was seen repeatedly, ten times or more. Incomplete CDR3 DNA: TGTGCCAGCTCCTTCGAAAGGGGGACGAATGAAAAA. This gives the protein CASSFERGTNEK. The entire CDR3 protein reads CASSFERGTNEKLFF. The V and J genes are TRBV2 and TRBJ1-4, with D tentatively TRBD1 (6 bases). The read comes to an end 3 residues before the CDR3 does, leaving the germline J gene to fill in the end. Germline-derived CDR1 and CDR2 are SNHLY and FYNNEI. The V end lost 8 bases, the J end lost 5 bases, and 18 bases lay between the germline ends. The CDR3 extends over 15 amino acids.

This clone is termed medium-sized. The sequence runs out 3 residues before the end of the CDR3; the remainder is reconstructed from the germline J gene. V and J are TRBV19 and TRBJ1-1; D remains unclear. The germline V and J ends were trimmed by 1 base and 3 bases, with 9 bases remaining between them. The CDR3 contains 14 residues. CDR1 and CDR2 from the germline V gene are LNHDA and SQIVND (reference sequence). The CDR3 DNA, read in part, is TGTGCCAGTAGTATAGGGGCGACCCACACTGAA. This encodes CASSIGATHTE. The CDR3 reads in full as CASSIGATHTEAFF.

This clone was observed at least ten times. The read ends 3 residues before the CDR3 terminus; that terminus is restored from the germline J gene. The J gene is TRBJ1-6, the V gene TRBV7-9; possible D gene TRBD1, 5 bases. Trimming shortened V by 4 bases and J by 7 bases, and 14 bases separated the two germline ends. This CDR3 region has 15 residues. Germline CDR1 and CDR2: SEHNR and FQNEAQ (reference sequence). CDR3 bases read: TGTGCCAGCAGCTCCTACGACAGTTCCAATTCACCC. It codes for CASSSYDSSNSP. The full-length CDR3 reads as CASSSYDSSNSPLHF.

This clone has a count of ten or more. The read comes to an end 3 residues before the CDR3 does, leaving the germline J gene to fill in the end. The chain links TRBV2 to TRBJ1-6; 7 nucleotides line up with TRBD1. This CDR3 is built from 13 residues. The germline gives CDR1 SNHLY, CDR2 FYNNEI. Losses at the gene ends were 11 bases for V and 4 bases for J; bases not matched to a gene: 5. CDR3 DNA, as far as it was read: TGTGCCTTCAAGACAGGGTATAATTCACCC. This translates into CAFKTGYNSP. The whole CDR3 protein reads CAFKTGYNSPLHF.